Shown below are 23 T cell receptor beta chains from a single sample sequenced in a study of blood T cell repertoires in COVID-19. Assay used: immunoSEQ multiplex PCR; TCRdb lists only in-frame clones, some missing. The sample lists 150,000 to 200,000 clones, around 77% seen once, with 15% to 20% in the top ten. Sequencing input: peripheral blood. The receptor source for this set is a man aged 60 to 69 with active or convalescent COVID-19.

The chain links TRBV10-1 to TRBJ1-5, with D unresolved. CDR3 length equals 16 residues. Germline CDR1 reads WNHNN; CDR2 reads SYGVQD (reference sequence). The V gene lost 7 bases and the J gene lost 0 bases, with 16 bases spanning the gap. CDR3: CASTPQVPYSNQPQHF. The CDR3 nucleotides are TGCGCCAGCACCCCGCAGGTACCCTATAGCAATCAGCCCCAGCATTTT.

V and J are TRBV6-5 and TRBJ1-1, with 8 positions matching TRBD1. V was pared by 5 bases and J by 5 bases, with 4 bases of the junction left unmatched. From germline, CDR1 is MNHEY and CDR2 SVGAGI. This CDR3 spans 13 amino acids. The CDR3, as DNA: TGTGCCAGCAGTAGGACAGGGTTTACTGAAGCTTTCTTT. Translated: CASSRTGFTEAFF.

This chain connects TRBV7-2 to TRBJ2-5; D gene unclear. V was pared by 5 bases and J by 4 bases, with 14 bases between. This CDR3 comprises 14 residues. Germline V lookup: CDR1 SGHTA, CDR2 FQGNSA. This chain's CDR3 is CASSLDSRPETQYF. The CDR3 DNA follows: TGTGCCAGCAGCCTCGACTCCCGCCCAGAGACCCAGTACTTC.

The V call is TRBV5-1, the J call TRBJ2-7; 9 bases are shared with TRBD2. Germline CDR1 and CDR2: SGHRS and YFSETQ. J was trimmed by 1 base and V by 3 bases; bases with no gene match: 11. The CDR3 is made up of 17 amino acids. The CDR3 DNA follows: TGCGCCAGCAGCTACCCTGGGGTGACTAGCGGTTCCTACGAGCAGTACTTC. It codes for CASSYPGVTSGSYEQYF. Complete variable domain (other parts from reference TRBV5-1 and TRBJ2-7): KAGVTQTPRYLIKTRGQQVTLSCSPISGHRSVSWYQQTPGQGLQFLFEYFSETQRNKGNFPGRFSGRQFSNSRSEMNVSTLELGDSALYLCASSYPGVTSGSYEQYFGPGTRLTVT.

The V call is TRBV18, the J call TRBJ1-5, with 9 bases identical to TRBD1. CDR1 is KGHSH and CDR2 is LQKENI in the germline V gene. The CDR3 sequence is 13 residues long. Trimming removed 1 base from V and 10 bases from J; junction bases left unmatched: 2. CDR3 nucleotides: TGTGCCAGCTCACCACGGGGACAGGGACCCCAGCATTTT. This gives the protein CASSPRGQGPQHF.

V is TRBV9 and J is TRBJ2-2, with 8 positions matching TRBD1. This CDR3 is built from 15 residues. After removal of 4 bases from V and 4 bases from J, the junction contained 6 bases not matched to a gene. Germline values: CDR1 SGDLS, CDR2 YYNGEE. The CDR3 spells CASSQGQGSTGELFF. The CDR3 DNA is TGTGCCAGCAGCCAAGGACAGGGAAGCACCGGGGAGCTGTTTTTT.

The chain carries TRBV7-9 and TRBJ1-5; tentative D call: TRBD1 (6 bases). CDR3 length: 15 residues. CDR1 and CDR2 from the germline V gene are SEHNR and FQNEAQ (reference sequence). The V gene lost 3 bases and the J gene lost 7 bases, with 16 bases spanning the gap. In DNA, the CDR3 is TGTGCCAGCAGCTTTTCCGGGGGGCAGGAACAGCCCCAGCATTTT. It codes for CASSFSGGQEQPQHF.

This clone was seen a few times. This chain joins TRBV2 and TRBJ2-5; TRBD2 matches 8 bases. The CDR3 runs to 17 residues. Per germline, CDR1 SNHLY and CDR2 FYNNEI. Unmatched junction bases numbered 18, after V lost 8 bases and J lost 4 bases. The CDR3 sequence is CASDEDKLADLPETQYF. For the CDR3, the DNA is TGTGCCAGCGATGAAGATAAACTAGCGGACCTCCCAGAGACCCAGTACTTC. Drawing the rest from reference TRBV2 and TRBJ2-5, the complete variable domain is EPEVTQTPSHQVTQMGQEVILRCVPISNHLYFYWYRQILGQKVEFLVSFYNNEISEKSEIFDDQFSVERPDGSNFTLKIRSTKLEDSAMYFCASDEDKLADLPETQYFGPGTRLLVL.

This clone has more than one count but fewer than ten. The CDR3 protein is CASSRWAGGAGGDEETQYF. CDR3 sequence (DNA): TGTGCCAGCAGCCGGTGGGCGGGGGGAGCGGGAGGAGACGAAGAGACCCAGTACTTC. This chain joins TRBV4-2 and TRBJ2-5, with 9 bases fitting TRBD2. The V gene's germline CDR1 is LGHNA and CDR2 YNFKEQ. CDR3 length: 19 residues. With V trimmed by 4 bases and J by 3 bases, 18 bases remained unmatched.

The V gene is TRBV5-1, the J gene TRBJ2-2; D remains ambiguous. Germline CDR1 and CDR2: SGHRS and YFSETQ. The CDR3 has 17 residues. V lost 0 bases, J lost 3 bases, and 15 bases lay in between. The CDR3 DNA follows: TGCGCCAGCAGCTTGGGACCAAGCAGGCCTTACACCGGGGAGCTGTTTTTT. It specifies CASSLGPSRPYTGELFF.

V usage is TRBV4-1 and J usage is TRBJ2-2, with 12 bases that match TRBD2. The CDR3 is 17 amino acids. Germline V gene lookup returns CDR1 MGHRA and CDR2 YSYEKL. Germline trimming cut 1 base from V and 5 bases from J; bases unmatched to any gene: 5. CDR3 protein: CASSQVASGRETGELFF. CDR3 coding DNA: TGCGCCAGCAGCCAAGTCGCTAGCGGGAGGGAGACCGGGGAGCTGTTTTTT.

This clone was seen just once. The chain is built from TRBV28 and TRBJ2-1; 7 bases line up with TRBD2. Germline loops: CDR1 MDHEN, CDR2 SYDVKM. Trimming cost V 5 bases and J 14 bases; bases outside gene matches: 9. This CDR3 has 12 amino acids. The CDR3 sequence: CASSDRLALEFF. The CDR3 DNA reads as TGTGCCAGCAGTGATAGACTAGCATTGGAGTTCTTC.

The V call is TRBV5-1, the J call TRBJ2-7; TRBD1 agrees at 8 bases. Germline V gene data show CDR1 as SGHRS and CDR2 as YFSETQ. This CDR3 contains 14 residues. V trimming: 3 bases; J trimming: 4 bases; junction bases outside the gene matches: 6. CDR3 coding DNA: TGCGCCAGCAGCTCCGGGACAGGAAGATACGAGCAGTACTTC. Amino acid sequence: CASSSGTGRYEQYF.

For this clone: At one end the junction does not follow the germline gene, possibly because of a read error. V is TRBV6-6 and J is TRBJ2-5; no reliable D call. Germline assignment: CDR1 MNHNY and CDR2 SVGAGI (reference sequence). The length of the CDR3 is 11 residues. The CDR3 loop reads CASSYQETQYF. CDR3 coding DNA: TGTGCCAGCAGTTACCAGGAGACCCAGTACTTC.

The chain carries TRBV28 and TRBJ1-2, with D possibly matching TRBD1 (6 bases). Trimming took off 11 bases at V and 4 bases at J, with 20 bases between the two ends. The CDR3 is made up of 14 amino acids. The germline V gene encodes CDR1 MDHEN and CDR2 SYDVKM. CDR3 in amino acids: CALHGRGTLYGYTF. For the CDR3, the DNA is TGTGCCTTACATGGCAGGGGCACTCTCTATGGCTACACCTTC.

The chain links TRBV28 to TRBJ2-3, with 10 bases that match TRBD2. The V gene end was trimmed by 7 bases and the J gene end by 9 bases; junction bases not matched to a gene: 31. In germline, CDR1 is MDHEN, CDR2 SYDVKM. The CDR3 extends over 21 amino acids. CDR3 amino acids: CASTTIRSTGPQRGGAGTQYF. The CDR3 nucleotides read TGTGCCAGCACGACAATCCGGTCTACTGGACCCCAGCGGGGGGGGGCCGGGACGCAGTATTTT.

This chain links TRBV5-6 with TRBJ2-7, with TRBD1 matching 10 bases. Losses at the gene ends were 2 bases for V and 6 bases for J; bases not matched to a gene: 8. CDR1 and CDR2 (germline): SGHDT, YYEEEE. This CDR3 has 15 amino acids. This CDR3 is CASSLPGTGVSEQYF. The DNA of the CDR3 is TGTGCCAGCAGCTTACCCGGGACAGGGGTCTCCGAGCAGTACTTC.

V usage is TRBV5-5 and J usage is TRBJ1-6; 8 positions agree with TRBD1. In germline, CDR1 is SGHKS, CDR2 YYEKEE (reference sequence). The CDR3 length is 15 residues. Trimming took 6 bases from V and 7 from J; bases not matched to a gene: 9. The CDR3 reads CASTPGQGLNSPLHF. The DNA of the CDR3 is TGTGCCAGCACCCCAGGACAGGGATTGAATTCACCCCTCCACTTT.

The gene calls are TRBV11-2 and TRBJ2-1; no clear D. V lost 0 bases and J 4 bases, leaving 10 bases between the germline ends. Germline V gives CDR1 SGHAT, CDR2 FQNNGV. CDR3 size: 15 residues. The CDR3 loop is CASSLDGTSYNEQFF. As DNA, the CDR3 is TGTGCCAGCAGCTTAGATGGTACGAGTTACAATGAGCAGTTCTTC.

This rearrangement joins TRBV5-5 to TRBJ2-1; D is undetermined. Germline V gene lookup returns CDR1 SGHKS and CDR2 YYEKEE (reference sequence). The CDR3 is 13 amino acids. V lost 1 base and J 9 bases, leaving 11 bases between the germline ends. The CDR3 DNA reads as TGTGCCAGCAGCTTGTCTACCCTCTCTGAGCAGTTCTTC. Residues: CASSLSTLSEQFF.

The rearrangement uses TRBV27 and TRBJ1-5; D remains ambiguous. V was trimmed by 4 bases and J by 7 bases, leaving 20 bases between them. The CDR3 spans 16 residues. Per germline, CDR1 MNHEY and CDR2 SMNVEV (reference sequence). In DNA form, the CDR3 reads TGTGCCAGCAGTTCAACCCGGACTGTCCGAGGGCAGCCCCAGCATTTT. Its translation: CASSSTRTVRGQPQHF.

The gene calls are TRBV27 and TRBJ1-5; D is unresolved. Germline loops: CDR1 MNHEY, CDR2 SMNVEV (reference sequence). Trimming shortened V by 2 bases and J by 1 base, and 6 bases separated the two germline ends. The CDR3 covers 14 residues. The CDR3 DNA sequence: TGTGCCAGCAGTTTAGAAGCGAGCAATCAGCCCCAGCATTTT. Translated: CASSLEASNQPQHF.

V is TRBV5-5 and J is TRBJ2-7; D may be TRBD1 (5 bases). The length of the CDR3 is 13 residues. V lost 2 bases and J lost 0, with 6 bases in between. CDR1 and CDR2 from the germline V gene are SGHKS and YYEKEE (reference sequence). For the CDR3, the DNA is TGTGCCAGCAGCTTCCAGGGCTCCTACGAGCAGTACTTC. The encoded protein is CASSFQGSYEQYF. Looking up the rest from reference TRBV5-5 and TRBJ2-7 gives the full variable domain: DAGVTQSPTHLIKTRGQQVTLRCSPISGHKSVSWYQQVLGQGPQFIFQYYEKEERGRGNFPDRFSARQFPNYSSELNVNALLLGDSALYLCASSFQGSYEQYFGPGTRLTVT.